Reported below is one T cell receptor (beta chain). Antigen specificity is unknown. Germline V gene data show CDR1 as MNHEY and CDR2 as SMNVEV (reference sequence). Deletions cut 7 bases from V and 10 bases from J, with 17 bases between. The CDR3 runs to 14 residues. A 5'RACE reaction primed in the constant segment made cDNA libraries of TCR alpha and TCR beta, and these carried sample barcodes and UMIs. From the 5' RACE reads, TCRdb called clonotypes with MiXCR, one entry per CDR3 protein. The table lists some 290,000 distinct CDR3 sequences, 15% to 20% of them singletons. The data derive from a study of T-cell memory formation after mild COVID-19. In the study overall: TCR clusters showed largely donor specificity. Study-level points and caveats: Pre-infection memory held some responding clones, suggesting pre-existing cross-reactive T cells responded. Nothing confirmed that second-wave clones peaking on day 37 were specific for SARS-CoV-2.

The clonotype originates from a man aged 18 to 29 who had mild COVID-19 (a few samples of this study predate the infection). Cell type and time point are not known. Sequences were obtained from PBMCs or a T cell subset sorted from them (not recorded which). V gene TRBV27 combines with J gene TRBJ1-6; D not resolved. CDR3 coding DNA: TGTGCCAGCAAGAAGGCGGGTGTGTACTCACCCCTCCACTTT. Residues: CASKKAGVYSPLHF.